The present T cell receptor beta chain was sequenced within a study of metastatic and nonmetastatic thyroid tumors (TCRdb year 2020). In terms of the full investigation: The researchers compared repertoires between peripheral blood samples and tumor or nodule tissue samples from patients with malignant or benign thyroid disease.

About this clone itself: It lacks a known antigen. Base qualities were left out, and no much larger clone turns up one base away.

The cysteine opens and the phenylalanine closes a CDR3 of 17 amino acids. Of the read, only the CDR3 DNA is kept; its 51 bases are in frame from base 1. Based on the germline V gene, the CDR1 and CDR2 sequences are SGHRS and YFSETQ. V is reduced by 0 bases and J by 0 bases, leaving a spacing of 10 bases between them. No treatment had been received by any patient before thyroid surgery. Patient clinical samples collected from about 2011 to 2018 were retrospectively analysed using T-cell receptor beta sequencing. Library construction relied on PCR. Instrument used: Illumina HiSeq 4000. High-throughput sequencing was used to profile the TCR beta-chain CDR3 region of every patient. The study's own analysis went as follows. A classifier to discriminate distant-metastatic papillary thyroid cancer patients was built from CDR3 differences across clinicopathological groups. Repertoire diversity was assessed with the Shannon index, and tumor-blood repertoire similarity with the Morisita-Horn index. In TCRdb, the public reads were trimmed at Q25 with fastp and aligned with MiXCR, with productive beta chains retained. None of the V and J calls come from the authors' own analysis; TCRdb made them. The sample data list approximately 70,000 clones, and about 4% of these were observed just once. In total, the top ten clones hold under 25% of the sample.

General conclusions and limits of the study: In both blood and tumor samples, malignant tumors were reported to have significantly higher TCR beta diversity than benign nodules.

The material sequenced was blood. Here the chain combines TRBV5-1 and TRBJ2-6; possibly the D gene is TRBD2, per 5 matching bases. This sequence originates from a female donor with papillary thyroid cancer or a benign thyroid nodule (not recorded which). Some clones in this sample may be carry-over from other donors' samples. In nucleotides, the sequence is TGCGCCAGCAGCTTGGCGGGGTCCCTCTCTGGGGCCAACGTCCTGACTTTC. Translated, it reads CASSLAGSLSGANVLTF.